This passage covers 21 T cell receptor beta chains from one sample sequenced in a study of type 1 regulatory T cells. Antigens for these TCRs are unknown. Each CDR3 protein gets one entry after TCRdb re-called the reads with MiXCR. Here the sample spans about 62,000 distinct CDR3 sequences, 60% to 65% being singletons. The sequencing input was cultured non-Tr1 T cells, either the whole culture or a sorted T cell fraction (not recorded which). The receptors here all came from a human donor in good health.

This clonotype was seen more than once but under ten times. The chain uses TRBV6-2 or TRBV6-3 and TRBJ1-3, with 7 bases lining up with TRBD1. V gave up 10 bases and J gave up 0 bases; unmatched junction bases: 6. The CDR3 consists of 14 residues. CDR1 and CDR2 (germline): MNHEY, SVGEGT. The CDR3 sequence: CATDWDSSGNTIYF. CDR3 bases: TGTGCCACCGATTGGGACAGCTCTGGAAACACCATATATTTT.

The rearrangement joins TRBV5-4 to TRBJ2-2; TRBD1 might be the D (6 bases). This CDR3 is 14 amino acids long. CDR1 and CDR2 (germline): SGHNT, YYREEE (reference sequence). Trimming took off 6 bases at V and 5 bases at J, with 14 bases between the two ends. The CDR3, as DNA: TGTGCCAGCACCGTAGGGGGAATTACCGGGGAGCTGTTTTTT. Its translation is CASTVGGITGELFF.

This clonotype was detected a few times. The rearrangement links TRBV28 to TRBJ2-7, with TRBD1 matching over 10 bases. The CDR3 spans 13 residues. Per germline, CDR1 MDHEN and CDR2 SYDVKM. The junction had 1 base not matched to a gene; V was cut back by 2 bases and J by 6 bases. The CDR3 nucleotides read TGTGCCAGCAGTTTAGACAGGGGGCTCGAGCAGTACTTC. The encoded protein is CASSLDRGLEQYF.

The chain carries TRBV5-1 and TRBJ2-3; D remains unclear. Trimming shortened V by 0 bases and J by 6 bases, and 5 bases separated the two germline ends. This CDR3 has 12 residues. The germline V gene encodes CDR1 SGHRS and CDR2 YFSETQ. CDR3 protein: CASSLAMDTQYF. The CDR3 DNA sequence: TGCGCCAGCAGCTTGGCCATGGATACGCAGTATTTT.

The chain has TRBV4-2 and TRBJ1-5; TRBD1 agrees at 7 bases. After removal of 0 bases from V and 4 bases from J, the junction contained 3 bases not matched to a gene. Germline assignment: CDR1 LGHNA and CDR2 YNFKEQ. CDR3 length: 15 residues. This chain's CDR3 is CASSQEDRVNQPQHF. The DNA of the CDR3 is TGTGCCAGCAGCCAAGAAGACAGGGTTAATCAGCCCCAGCATTTT.

V is TRBV2 and J is TRBJ1-1, with D unresolved. The CDR3 consists of 14 residues. The germline gives CDR1 SNHLY, CDR2 FYNNEI. The V end lost 7 bases, the J end lost 8 bases, and 20 bases lay between the germline ends. Here the CDR3 DNA reads TGTGCCAGCACCGGGTCCACGTTTGTTATGGAAGCTTTCTTT. This encodes CASTGSTFVMEAFF.

V and J are TRBV18 and TRBJ2-1; TRBD2 agrees at 8 bases. Trimming at V came to 6 bases and at J to 2 bases, leaving 9 bases not matched to a gene. CDR3 length equals 16 residues. Germline CDR1 is KGHSH and CDR2 is LQKENI. The CDR3 loop reads CASSPTSGGTYNEQFF. The CDR3, as DNA: TGTGCCAGCTCTCCAACTAGCGGAGGGACCTACAATGAGCAGTTCTTC.

This chain uses TRBV27 with TRBJ2-5; D not resolved. V lost 5 bases to trimming and J lost 1 base, with 14 bases between them. This CDR3 is 15 amino acids long. The germline V gene encodes CDR1 MNHEY and CDR2 SMNVEV (reference sequence). The CDR3 sequence: CASSRLGPPQETQYF. The CDR3 DNA sequence: TGTGCCAGCAGTCGCCTCGGCCCCCCCCAAGAGACCCAGTACTTC.

The V call is TRBV7-2, the J call TRBJ2-7; 7 positions match TRBD2. Per germline, CDR1 SGHTA and CDR2 FQGNSA. V trimming: 2 bases; J trimming: 3 bases; junction bases outside the gene matches: 4. CDR3 length equals 14 residues. CDR3 DNA sequence: TGTGCCAGCAGCTTAATTGCGGGAGTCTACGAGCAGTACTTC. This gives the protein CASSLIAGVYEQYF.

This clonotype has only one observation. The chain couples TRBV7-8 to TRBJ2-1; D gene ambiguous. The CDR3 contains 14 residues. From germline, CDR1 is SGHVS and CDR2 FQNEAQ. The V end lost 2 bases, the J end lost 7 bases, and 12 bases lay between the germline ends. This CDR3 reads CASSLFGQKNEQFF. CDR3 DNA: TGTGCCAGCAGCTTATTTGGTCAGAAAAATGAGCAGTTCTTC.

The chain links TRBV7-8 to TRBJ2-1; 11 nucleotides agree with TRBD2. Germline CDR1 and CDR2: SGHVS and FQNEAQ. The V and J ends lost 7 bases and 6 bases, in that order; junction bases with no gene match: 11. The CDR3 runs to 16 residues. The CDR3 nucleotides are TGTGCCAGCACCTTGATAGCGGGAGGGCTCGGCAATGAGCAGTTCTTC. Protein sequence: CASTLIAGGLGNEQFF.

The chain recombines TRBV27 with TRBJ2-3; D is uncertain. V lost 6 bases, J lost 1 base, and 8 bases lay in between. The CDR3 extends over 13 amino acids. Per germline, CDR1 MNHEY and CDR2 SMNVEV (reference sequence). CDR3 amino acids: CASRLAGTDTQYF. CDR3 DNA sequence: TGTGCCAGCAGATTAGCTGGCACAGATACGCAGTATTTT.

A few counts support this clonotype. The CDR3 protein is CASSPWAGQNTEAFF. CDR3 sequence (DNA): TGTGCCAGCAGTCCTTGGGCAGGGCAGAACACTGAAGCTTTCTTT. V usage is TRBV7-9 and J usage is TRBJ1-1, with TRBD1 as a possible D gene (5 bases). CDR3 length equals 15 residues. Germline V gene lookup returns CDR1 SEHNR and CDR2 FQNEAQ (reference sequence). V was cut by 6 bases and J by 1 base, with 15 bases left in between.

The V and J genes are TRBV2 and TRBJ2-3, with a tentative D call TRBD2 (5 bases). The V gene lost 3 bases and the J gene lost 3 bases, with 7 bases spanning the gap. Germline V CDR1 and CDR2: SNHLY, FYNNEI. The CDR3 covers 13 residues. The CDR3 bases are TGTGCCAGCAGTGAGGACTGGACAGATACGCAGTATTTT. This codes for CASSEDWTDTQYF.

The CDR3 loop is CASSLVDEKLFF. CDR3 DNA sequence: TGTGCCAGCAGCTTAGTTGATGAAAAACTGTTTTTT. This chain joins TRBV11-2 and TRBJ1-4; D uncertain. Trimming pared 1 base from V and 6 bases from J, leaving 3 bases between. Germline V CDR1 and CDR2: SGHAT, FQNNGV. CDR3 size: 12 residues. The full variable domain, completed using reference TRBV11-2 and TRBJ1-4, is EAGVAQSPRYKIIEKRQSVAFWCNPISGHATLYWYQQILGQGPKLLIQFQNNGVVDDSQLPKDRFSAERLKGVDSTLKIQPAKLEDSAVYLCASSLVDEKLFFGSGTQLSVL.

The genes are TRBV19 and TRBJ1-5, with a tentative D call TRBD1 (6 bases). Germline values: CDR1 LNHDA, CDR2 SQIVND (reference sequence). Trimming removed 4 bases at V and 5 bases at J, with 12 bases between. The CDR3 runs to 14 residues. The CDR3 DNA follows: TGTGCCAGTAGTAGAAACAGGGATTATCAGCCCCAGCATTTT. Protein sequence: CASSRNRDYQPQHF.

This clonotype was recorded only once. CDR3 sequence: CASSLTGGRARGGVADEQYF. In nucleotides, the CDR3 is TGCGCCAGCAGCTTGACGGGCGGCAGGGCAAGAGGGGGAGTGGCTGACGAGCAGTACTTC. The chain employs TRBV4-3 and TRBJ2-7; D perhaps matches TRBD1 (6 bases). Looked up from germline, CDR1 is LGHNA and CDR2 is YSLEER. V lost 5 bases and J 5 bases, leaving 34 bases between the germline ends. The CDR3 is 20 amino acids.

The V gene is TRBV7-2, the J gene TRBJ2-1; 8 bases fit TRBD1. V was pared by 7 bases and J by 9 bases, with 8 bases of the junction left unmatched. The CDR3 is 13 residues long. CDR1 is SGHTA and CDR2 is FQGNSA in the germline V gene. CDR3 sequence: CASNKDRVGEQFF. CDR3 nucleotide sequence: TGTGCCAGCAATAAGGACAGGGTGGGTGAGCAGTTCTTC.

The CDR3 loop reads CSAMEQNTEAFF. The CDR3 coding sequence is TGCAGTGCCATGGAACAGAACACTGAAGCTTTCTTT. This chain connects TRBV20-1 to TRBJ1-1; the D is unclear. This CDR3 spans 12 amino acids. V dropped 6 bases and J dropped 1 base, with 9 bases sitting between them. Per germline, CDR1 DFQATT and CDR2 SNEGSKA (reference sequence).

This chain uses TRBV27 with TRBJ2-1, with D possibly being TRBD2 (5 bases). V was shortened by 2 bases and J by 7 bases, with 18 bases between the two germline ends. Germline V gene data show CDR1 as MNHEY and CDR2 as SMNVEV (reference sequence). The CDR3 covers 16 residues. CDR3 in amino acids: CASSLRDYQRLNEQFF. The CDR3 DNA sequence: TGTGCCAGCAGTTTACGCGACTATCAGAGGCTTAATGAGCAGTTCTTC.

The chain combines TRBV12-3 or TRBV12-4 with TRBJ1-2; D unclear. CDR3 length equals 12 residues. Trimming stripped 6 bases from V and 1 base from J, with 6 bases between. CDR3 residues: CASSQSNYGYTF. CDR3 in DNA: TGTGCCAGCAGCCAGAGTAACTATGGCTACACCTTC.